Shown below are 12 T cell receptor beta chains from a single sample sequenced in a study of T cell changes during pregnancy in multiple sclerosis. Measured with immunoSEQ multiplex PCR; TCRdb has only the in-frame clones, and not every one. The sample has around 100,000 clones, 92% seen once. The starting material was peripheral blood, obtained after pregnancy. The receptors were gathered from a female donor with multiple sclerosis, enrolled in a pregnancy study.

The chain employs TRBV7-9 and TRBJ2-7; D is possibly TRBD1 (6 bases). The CDR3 loop spans 15 amino acids. Germline V gives CDR1 SEHNR, CDR2 FQNEAQ (reference sequence). Trimming stripped 5 bases from V and 2 bases from J, with 16 bases between. The CDR3 DNA follows: TGTGCCAGCAGCCCAGCTACCACAGGGCCCTACGAGCAGTACTTC. The encoded protein is CASSPATTGPYEQYF. The full variable domain, with the rest looked up from reference TRBV7-9 and TRBJ2-7, is DTGVSQNPRHKITKRGQNVTFRCDPISEHNRLYWYRQTLGQGPEFLTYFQNEAQLEKSRLLSDRFSAERPKGSFSTLEIQRTEQGDSAMYLCASSPATTGPYEQYFGPGTRLTVT.

The chain recombines TRBV7-3 with TRBJ1-1, with D perhaps matching TRBD1 (5 bases). V was cut by 5 bases and J by 5 bases, with 18 bases left in between. The germline gives CDR1 SGHTA, CDR2 FQGTGA. The CDR3 extends over 15 amino acids. DNA for the CDR3: TGTGCCAGCAGCCTCCGGGGAGGGACGGGGACTGAAGCTTTCTTT. This gives the protein CASSLRGGTGTEAFF.

The CDR3 spells CASSVGGTANYEQYF. The CDR3 DNA is TGTGCCAGCAGCGTAGGCGGGACAGCGAACTACGAGCAGTACTTC. V and J are TRBV9 and TRBJ2-7; D might be TRBD1 (7 bases). The CDR3 contains 15 residues. Germline V lookup: CDR1 SGDLS, CDR2 YYNGEE. V was trimmed by 0 bases and J by 3 bases, leaving 13 bases between them.

J is TRBJ2-1 and V is TRBV15; no clear D gene. Per the germline V gene, CDR1 is LNHNV and CDR2 is YYDKDF (reference sequence). The CDR3 is made up of 17 amino acids. Trimming removed 0 bases from V and 3 bases from J, with 15 bases in between. CDR3 loop: CATSRDFGTVNYNEQFF. As DNA, the CDR3 is TGTGCCACCAGCAGAGATTTTGGTACAGTCAACTACAATGAGCAGTTCTTC.

The V gene is TRBV4-2, the J gene TRBJ2-3; TRBD2 aligns across 10 bases. V shed 3 bases and J 1 base; nucleotides not matched to a gene: 7. This CDR3 is 17 amino acids long. The germline V gene has CDR1 LGHNA and CDR2 YNFKEQ. The chain's CDR3 is CASSQDSLAGGTDTQYF. The DNA for the CDR3 is TGTGCCAGCAGCCAGGATTCTCTAGCGGGAGGCACAGATACGCAGTATTTT.

The chain uses TRBV6-6 and TRBJ2-7; possibly TRBD2 for D (5 bases). Deletions cut 6 bases from V and 2 bases from J, with 14 bases between. In germline, CDR1 is MNHNY, CDR2 SVGAGI (reference sequence). This CDR3 has 14 amino acids. The CDR3 DNA is TGTGCCAGCAGAAACTTAGCGCTTCCCTACGAGCAGTACTTC. It translates to CASRNLALPYEQYF.

The V and J genes are TRBV19 and TRBJ1-3; the match to TRBD1 covers 8 bases. Per the germline V gene, CDR1 is LNHDA and CDR2 is SQIVND (reference sequence). J lost 5 bases, V lost 5 bases, and 11 bases had no gene match. This CDR3 is 16 amino acids long. CDR3 protein: CASSHYRDRTRNTIYF. The CDR3 nucleotides are TGTGCCAGTAGTCATTACAGGGACAGGACAAGAAACACCATATATTTT.

The chain joins TRBV28 to TRBJ2-1, with 11 bases matching TRBD2. Germline V gene data show CDR1 as MDHEN and CDR2 as SYDVKM. Trimming at V came to 5 bases and at J to 5 bases, leaving 8 bases not matched to a gene. This CDR3 contains 16 residues. CDR3 amino acids: CASSVAGGPVHNEQFF. In nucleotides, the CDR3 is TGTGCCAGCAGTGTAGCGGGAGGGCCTGTCCACAATGAGCAGTTCTTC.

The chain has TRBV7-9 and TRBJ2-1; no firm D call. The germline V gene has CDR1 SEHNR and CDR2 FQNEAQ (reference sequence). The CDR3 sequence is 15 residues long. The ends were cut back, 4 bases at V and 0 bases at J, with 10 bases in the middle. Written as DNA, the CDR3 is TGTGCCAGCAGCTCCCTAGTCGACTCCTACAATGAGCAGTTCTTC. Protein product: CASSSLVDSYNEQFF.

This rearrangement joins TRBV13 to TRBJ2-1; 13 nucleotides line up with TRBD2. The CDR3 is 16 residues long. Germline V gene lookup returns CDR1 PRHDT and CDR2 FYEKMQ (reference sequence). V trimming: 4 bases; J trimming: 1 base; junction bases outside the gene matches: 1. The CDR3 DNA sequence: TGTGCCAGCAGCTGGGGACTAGCGGGGTCCTACAATGAGCAGTTCTTC. Its translation is CASSWGLAGSYNEQFF.

V is TRBV14 and J is TRBJ2-3, with D hard to call. V lost 3 bases to trimming and J lost 5 bases, with 9 bases between them. Germline lookup yields CDR1 SGHDN and CDR2 FVKESK. The CDR3 is made up of 13 amino acids. The chain's CDR3 is CASSHYGVDTQYF. The CDR3 DNA follows: TGTGCCAGCAGCCACTACGGAGTAGATACGCAGTATTTT. The full variable domain, in which reference TRBV14 and TRBJ2-3 provide the parts outside the CDR3, is EAGVTQFPSHSVIEKGQTVTLRCDPISGHDNLYWYRRVMGKEIKFLLHFVKESKQDESGMPNNRFLAERTGGTYSTLKVQPAELEDSGVYFCASSHYGVDTQYFGPGTRLTVL.

The CDR3 sequence is CASSLGSASQPPTDTQYF. The CDR3 region has the DNA TGTGCCAGCAGCTTAGGAAGCGCTAGTCAACCCCCCACAGATACGCAGTATTTT. This chain connects TRBV7-6 to TRBJ2-3, with D hard to call. The CDR3 sequence is 18 residues long. The V end was cut by 1 base, the J end by 2 bases, with 19 bases between. Germline V gives CDR1 SGHVS, CDR2 FNYEAQ.